One sample yielded the 6 T cell receptor beta chains listed below, sequenced in a study of T cells in Graves' hyperthyroidism and ophthalmopathy. Authors of the study amplified TCR beta CDR3 regions from RNA transcripts. RT-PCR in the first round (using the HTBI primer set) targeted the TCR CDR3. Via MiXCR, TCRdb re-called the multiplex PCR reads, giving one row per CDR3 protein. This sample yields about 620,000 distinct CDR3 sequences, of which about 17% are seen a single time; 3.8% belongs to the top ten. The sequencing input was blood. The receptors originated from a woman aged 30 to 39 with Graves' hyperthyroidism.

This clonotype appeared a few times. As DNA, the CDR3 is TGTGCCAGCAGCGTAGAGCACCGTCTCTTCTCTGGAAACACCATATATTTT. Protein product: CASSVEHRLFSGNTIYF. The chain has TRBV9 and TRBJ1-3; D not resolved. The germline V gene has CDR1 SGDLS and CDR2 YYNGEE. The CDR3 spans 17 residues. The V end lost 0 bases, the J end lost 0 bases, and 13 bases lay between the germline ends.

This clonotype was recorded at least ten times. The genes are TRBV2 and TRBJ2-3, with 8 bases fitting TRBD1. Germline V gene lookup returns CDR1 SNHLY and CDR2 FYNNEI. V was pared by 10 bases and J by 1 base, with 7 bases of the junction left unmatched. The CDR3 consists of 14 residues. CDR3 loop: CATRGQGGTDTQYF. CDR3 nucleotide sequence: TGTGCCACCCGAGGACAGGGCGGCACAGATACGCAGTATTTT.

A few counts support this clonotype. The chain links TRBV20-1 to TRBJ2-5, with unresolved D. The germline V gene encodes CDR1 DFQATT and CDR2 SNEGSKA (reference sequence). Trimming cost V 0 bases and J 5 bases, with 13 bases left between them. The CDR3 is 14 amino acids. CDR3 sequence: CSARDHRFSETQYF. CDR3 coding DNA: TGCAGTGCTAGAGATCATCGGTTTTCGGAGACCCAGTACTTC.

The rearrangement uses TRBV9 and TRBJ1-1; D is unresolved. The germline V gene has CDR1 SGDLS and CDR2 YYNGEE. This CDR3 has 14 residues. V lost 4 bases to trimming and J lost 1 base, with 11 bases between them. Here the CDR3 DNA reads TGTGCCAGCAGCTTAGGACTGGCGAACACTGAAGCTTTCTTT. Translating gives CASSLGLANTEAFF.

Only a few counts were recorded for this clonotype. J is TRBJ1-4 and V is TRBV15; 9 bases are shared with TRBD1. Trimming at V came to 1 base and at J to 8 bases, leaving 14 bases not matched to a gene. Germline V gene lookup returns CDR1 LNHNV and CDR2 YYDKDF (reference sequence). The CDR3 spans 18 residues. As DNA, the CDR3 is TGTGCCACCAGCAGAGGGGCCGGGACAGGGCTCGGGGGGGAAAAACTGTTTTTT. It encodes CATSRGAGTGLGGEKLFF.

This chain joins TRBV13 and TRBJ2-7; 11 bases map to TRBD2. Per germline, CDR1 PRHDT and CDR2 FYEKMQ (reference sequence). CDR3 length: 16 residues. V shed 5 bases, J shed 2 bases, and the junction held 8 bases outside the gene matches. CDR3 sequence reads: CASSLSTSGRAYEQYF. The CDR3 bases are TGTGCCAGCAGCCTGTCAACTAGCGGGAGAGCCTACGAGCAGTACTTC.